The 20 T cell receptor beta chains presented below share a single source sample, sequenced in a study of blood T cell repertoires in COVID-19. Only in-frame clones appear in the TCRdb table, and some are missing; sequencing was by immunoSEQ multiplex PCR. The sample lists 230,000 or so clones; about nine tenths were seen once. Sample: PBMCs or T cells enriched from blood (not recorded which). These receptors came from a woman aged 40 to 49 with acute COVID-19.

The V gene is TRBV5-1, the J gene TRBJ1-2, with 10 bases aligning to TRBD1. V gave up 3 bases and J gave up 0 bases; unmatched junction bases: 2. This CDR3 has 15 amino acids. CDR1 is SGHRS and CDR2 is YFSETQ in the germline V gene. The CDR3 loop is CASSSTGGTNYGYTF. For the CDR3, the DNA is TGCGCCAGCAGCTCGACAGGGGGCACTAACTATGGCTACACCTTC.

The genes are TRBV6-6 and TRBJ1-4, with D possibly being TRBD1 (6 bases). CDR3 length: 12 residues. Germline V gene data show CDR1 as MNHNY and CDR2 as SVGAGI (reference sequence). With 6 bases removed from V and 8 bases from J, the gap between germline ends came to 10 bases. DNA of the CDR3: TGTGCCAGCAGGGGGACAAGAGAAAAACTGTTTTTT. This encodes CASRGTREKLFF.

The CDR3 bases are TGTGCCAGCAGTTTCGGGGGGCCCCGGGATACGCAGTATTTT. Protein sequence: CASSFGGPRDTQYF. The chain combines TRBV27 with TRBJ2-3; possibly TRBD2 for D (7 bases). V dropped 3 bases and J dropped 6 bases, with 13 bases sitting between them. The germline CDR1 and CDR2 sequences are MNHEY and SMNVEV (reference sequence). CDR3 size: 14 residues.

This clone was counted once. The genes are TRBV19 and TRBJ2-1; no firm D call. This CDR3 comprises 16 residues. V was clipped by 5 bases and J by 3 bases, with 17 bases between them. Germline-derived CDR1 and CDR2 are LNHDA and SQIVND (reference sequence). CDR3 nucleotides: TGTGCCAGTAGTGAACACAGCTCCACGATCTACAATGAGCAGTTCTTC. Protein: CASSEHSSTIYNEQFF.

The V and J genes are TRBV7-2 and TRBJ2-3, with 7 nucleotides matching TRBD2. Germline V gene lookup returns CDR1 SGHTA and CDR2 FQGNSA. The CDR3 sequence is 19 residues long. V lost 1 base and J lost 1; bases outside the gene matches: 14. In DNA form, the CDR3 reads TGTGCCAGCAGCTTAGACCGCAGCGGGACCCTGGGAGGCACAGATACGCAGTATTTT. Translated: CASSLDRSGTLGGTDTQYF. Full variable domain (outside the CDR3, taken from reference TRBV7-2 and TRBJ2-3): GAGVSQSPSNKVTEKGKDVELRCDPISGHTALYWYRQSLGQGLEFLIYFQGNSAPDKSGLPSDRFSAERTGGSVSTLTIQRTQQEDSAVYLCASSLDRSGTLGGTDTQYFGPGTRLTVL.

The J gene is TRBJ1-2, the V gene TRBV4-1; 9 bases map to TRBD1. The CDR3 totals 14 residues. Germline CDR1 is MGHRA and CDR2 is YSYEKL. V lost 5 bases and J lost 2; bases outside the gene matches: 3. In DNA, the CDR3 is TGCGCCAGCAGCTCCGGGACAGGGAACTATGGCTACACCTTC. It codes for CASSSGTGNYGYTF.

V is TRBV6-2 or TRBV6-3 and J is TRBJ1-2, with D hard to call. The V end lost 6 bases, the J end lost 1 base, and 21 bases lay between the germline ends. Germline V gives CDR1 MNHEY, CDR2 SVGEGT. CDR3 length: 17 amino acids. Written as DNA, the CDR3 is TGTGCCAGCAGCCTCCACGGTATAGGAGGTGTTAACTATGGCTACACCTTC. Its protein product is CASSLHGIGGVNYGYTF.

V and J are TRBV7-2 and TRBJ1-2; a weak D match, TRBD1 (6 bases). CDR3 length: 13 residues. V was shortened by 4 bases and J by 5 bases, with 11 bases between the two germline ends. CDR1 SGHTA and CDR2 FQGNSA come from the germline V gene. Here the CDR3 reads CASSSRGLYGYTF. CDR3 sequence (DNA): TGTGCCAGCAGCTCCAGGGGCCTTTATGGCTACACCTTC.

This clone has more than one count but fewer than ten. The chain is built from TRBV5-1 and TRBJ2-2; the D gene is possibly TRBD1 (6 bases). Germline CDR1 and CDR2: SGHRS and YFSETQ. V lost 5 bases and J lost 1, with 6 bases in between. This CDR3 is built from 13 residues. The CDR3 loop is CASRQGNTGELFF. Here the CDR3 DNA reads TGCGCCAGCAGACAGGGGAACACCGGGGAGCTGTTTTTT.

This clone appeared a few times. The V call is TRBV5-1, the J call TRBJ1-3; possible D gene TRBD1, 5 bases. The ends were cut back, 1 base at V and 0 bases at J, with 11 bases in the middle. This CDR3 has 16 residues. Looked up from germline, CDR1 is SGHRS and CDR2 is YFSETQ. CDR3 sequence reads: CASSLSPGGSGNTIYF. The DNA for the CDR3 is TGCGCCAGCAGCTTGTCTCCGGGGGGCTCTGGAAACACCATATATTTT.

The chain couples TRBV4-1 to TRBJ1-2, with D possibly TRBD1 on 6 matching bases. Trimming shortened V by 0 bases and J by 4 bases, and 12 bases separated the two germline ends. Germline assignment: CDR1 MGHRA and CDR2 YSYEKL. The CDR3 sequence is 15 residues long. CDR3 bases: TGCGCCAGCAGCCAAGATCCAGGGGCCTTCTATGGCTACACCTTC. Amino acid sequence: CASSQDPGAFYGYTF.

The V gene is TRBV7-2, the J gene TRBJ2-5; 7 bases match TRBD1. V was clipped by 4 bases and J by 5 bases; unmatched bases: 13. The CDR3 contains 16 residues. CDR1 and CDR2 (germline): SGHTA, FQGNSA. The CDR3 reads CASSSSSTGVWETQYF. Here the CDR3 DNA reads TGTGCCAGCAGCTCCTCCAGTACAGGGGTATGGGAGACCCAGTACTTC.

The chain couples TRBV6-5 to TRBJ1-1, with 7 positions matching TRBD1. V lost 6 bases, J lost 5 bases, and 12 bases stayed unmatched. Germline-derived CDR1 and CDR2 are MNHEY and SVGAGI. The CDR3 consists of 15 residues. The DNA for the CDR3 is TGTGCCAGCAGCCGACAGGGTACGGGGGAAACTGAAGCTTTCTTT. It yields the protein CASSRQGTGETEAFF.

This chain links TRBV5-6 with TRBJ2-3; D call uncertain. Trimming pared 3 bases from V and 3 bases from J, leaving 8 bases between. The CDR3 contains 13 residues. Germline V gene data show CDR1 as SGHDT and CDR2 as YYEEEE. CDR3 coding DNA: TGTGCCAGCAGCTCCAGGTTAACAGATACGCAGTATTTT. Protein: CASSSRLTDTQYF.

The CDR3 sequence: CASSLEPGGRAGQPQHF. The DNA for the CDR3 is TGTGCCAGCAGCTTAGAGCCAGGGGGCAGGGCAGGGCAGCCCCAGCATTTT. This chain connects TRBV7-6 to TRBJ1-5, with 8 bases aligning to TRBD1. Per the germline V gene, CDR1 is SGHVS and CDR2 is FNYEAQ. The CDR3 length is 17 residues. Germline trimming cut 1 base from V and 7 bases from J; bases unmatched to any gene: 12.

The rearrangement links TRBV27 to TRBJ2-7; TRBD1 agrees at 8 bases. This CDR3 has 15 amino acids. The V gene's germline CDR1 is MNHEY and CDR2 SMNVEV (reference sequence). V shed 5 bases, J shed 6 bases, and the junction held 12 bases outside the gene matches. CDR3 region: CASSPGQGSRLEQYF. In DNA form, the CDR3 reads TGTGCCAGCAGTCCCGGACAGGGTTCCAGACTCGAGCAGTACTTC.

This clone has just a few counts. This chain links TRBV29-1 with TRBJ2-1; D perhaps matches TRBD1 (6 bases). Trimming left V 6 bases short and J 2 bases short, with 11 bases between. This CDR3 has 13 amino acids. CDR1 and CDR2 (germline): SQVTM, ANQGSEA. CDR3 region: CSVARGTYNEQFF. The DNA for the CDR3 is TGCAGCGTGGCCAGGGGCACCTACAATGAGCAGTTCTTC.

Concerning this clone itself: Within the sample, other DNA sequences also encode this same CDR3. The V gene is TRBV6-5, the J gene TRBJ1-1, with D hard to call. From germline, CDR1 is MNHEY and CDR2 SVGAGI. This CDR3 is 14 amino acids long. Trimming removed 0 bases at V and 1 base at J, with 6 bases between. CDR3 sequence (DNA): TGTGCCAGCAGTTACTCGACGGGGAACACTGAAGCTTTCTTT. Translated: CASSYSTGNTEAFF.

The chain carries TRBV7-8 and TRBJ1-5, with unresolved D. In germline, CDR1 is SGHVS, CDR2 FQNEAQ. V was trimmed by 3 bases and J by 0 bases, leaving 12 bases between them. CDR3 size: 16 residues. The CDR3 coding sequence is TGTGCCAGCAGCTTTTCGAGAGCACCTAGCAATCAGCCCCAGCATTTT. It yields the protein CASSFSRAPSNQPQHF. Full variable domain (outside the CDR3, taken from reference TRBV7-8 and TRBJ1-5): GAGVSQSPRYKVAKRGQDVALRCDPISGHVSLFWYQQALGQGPEFLTYFQNEAQLDKSGLPSDRFFAERPEGSVSTLKIQRTQQEDSAVYLCASSFSRAPSNQPQHFGDGTRLSIL.

This chain joins TRBV7-3 and TRBJ2-2; D ambiguous. Germline CDR1 SGHTA, CDR2 FQGTGA. This CDR3 is 13 amino acids long. Trimming stripped 1 base from V and 7 bases from J, with 7 bases between. The CDR3 here is CASSLNGIGELFF. The CDR3 region has the DNA TGTGCCAGCAGCTTAAATGGCATCGGGGAGCTGTTTTTT. Drawing the rest from reference TRBV7-3 and TRBJ2-2, the complete variable domain is GAGVSQTPSNKVTEKGKYVELRCDPISGHTALYWYRQSLGQGPEFLIYFQGTGAADDSGLPNDRFFAVRPEGSVSTLKIQRTERGDSAVYLCASSLNGIGELFFGEGSRLTVL.